These 27 T cell receptor beta chains were sequenced from one sample in a study of blood T cell repertoires in COVID-19. TCRdb keeps only in-frame clones here, not all; method: immunoSEQ multiplex PCR. The sample lists a few hundred thousand clones, roughly 89% occurring once. Sequencing input: peripheral blood. All receptors come from a woman between 35 and 50 years old who had recovered from COVID-19.

V usage is TRBV2 and J usage is TRBJ2-1, with 11 bases identical to TRBD2. J gave up 4 bases and V 6 bases, and 2 bases lay outside the gene matches. Germline-derived CDR1 and CDR2 are SNHLY and FYNNEI. This CDR3 region has 14 residues. CDR3 amino acids: CASRGTSGYNEQFF. CDR3 bases: TGTGCCAGCAGGGGGACTAGCGGTTACAATGAGCAGTTCTTC. Filled out from reference TRBV2 and TRBJ2-1, the complete variable domain reads EPEVTQTPSHQVTQMGQEVILRCVPISNHLYFYWYRQILGQKVEFLVSFYNNEISEKSEIFDDQFSVERPDGSNFTLKIRSTKLEDSAMYFCASRGTSGYNEQFFGPGTRLTVL.

The chain links TRBV19 to TRBJ1-6, with 9 bases fitting TRBD1. In germline, CDR1 is LNHDA, CDR2 SQIVND (reference sequence). Trimming at V came to 5 bases and at J to 10 bases, leaving 6 bases not matched to a gene. CDR3 length equals 14 residues. CDR3 coding DNA: TGTGCCAGTAGTCCCGGGACAGGGAACTCACCCCTCCACTTT. Translation gives CASSPGTGNSPLHF.

V usage is TRBV21-1 and J usage is TRBJ1-1. TRBV21-1 is recorded as a pseudogene. This CDR3 is built from 15 residues. The CDR3 DNA follows: TGTGCCAGCAGTCACAAGGGGGGGCCTACCCCTGAAGCTTTCTTT. Encoded protein: CASSHKGGPTPEAFF.

V and J are TRBV12-3 or TRBV12-4 and TRBJ2-3; the D gene is possibly TRBD2 (6 bases). V lost 3 bases and J lost 4, with 8 bases in between. This CDR3 spans 13 amino acids. The CDR3 region has the DNA TGTGCCAGCAGTTTTACGGGAGCAGATACGCAGTATTTT. It specifies CASSFTGADTQYF.

CDR3 in DNA: TGCGCCAGCAGCTTAGGGGCGGGAGGGCCTGTGGATACGCAGTATTTT. Translation: CASSLGAGGPVDTQYF. The genes are TRBV5-1 and TRBJ2-3; TRBD2 agrees at 9 bases. The CDR3 totals 16 residues. J lost 6 bases, V lost 2 bases, and 10 bases had no gene match. Germline CDR1 and CDR2: SGHRS and YFSETQ.

J is TRBJ2-1 and V is TRBV12-3 or TRBV12-4, with D perhaps TRBD2 (5 bases). The CDR3 totals 13 residues. Trimming took 3 bases from V and 9 from J, leaving 12 bases between them. The CDR3 loop reads CASSFLAEGEQFF. The CDR3 nucleotides read TGTGCCAGCAGTTTCCTAGCTGAGGGTGAGCAGTTCTTC.

This rearrangement joins TRBV27 to TRBJ1-2, with D uncertain. This CDR3 spans 13 amino acids. V was trimmed by 3 bases and J by 4 bases, leaving 9 bases between them. The germline V gene encodes CDR1 MNHEY and CDR2 SMNVEV (reference sequence). The CDR3 spells CASSFMAGYGYTF. CDR3 nucleotides: TGTGCCAGCAGTTTTATGGCGGGCTATGGCTACACCTTC.

The chain links TRBV21-1 to TRBJ2-7; the table names TRBD1, a call not compared with the DNA. TRBV21-1 is recorded as a pseudogene. There are 19 residues in the CDR3. CDR3 sequence reads: CASSKATTGGKLSSYEQYF. The CDR3 DNA is TGTGCCAGCAGCAAAGCGACGACAGGGGGGAAATTAAGCTCCTACGAGCAGTACTTC.

This chain joins TRBV5-1 and TRBJ2-7; a possible D gene is TRBD1 (5 bases). The CDR3 is made up of 14 amino acids. CDR1 is SGHRS and CDR2 is YFSETQ in the germline V gene. V dropped 1 base and J dropped 2 bases, with 10 bases sitting between them. The CDR3 sequence: CASSLLQGTYEQYF. CDR3 DNA sequence: TGCGCCAGCAGCTTGCTTCAGGGTACCTACGAGCAGTACTTC.

With respect to this clone: The sample contains more than one DNA sequence encoding this CDR3. V gene TRBV7-9 combines with J gene TRBJ2-3, with 8 bases matching TRBD2. With V trimmed by 2 bases and J by 0 bases, 1 base remained unmatched. The V gene's germline CDR1 is SEHNR and CDR2 FQNEAQ (reference sequence). The CDR3 is 15 amino acids. The CDR3 nucleotides read TGTGCCAGCAGCTTAACTAGCGGTAGCACAGATACGCAGTATTTT. Protein: CASSLTSGSTDTQYF.

This clone has a handful of counts. J is TRBJ1-4 and V is TRBV5-1, with D maybe TRBD1 (6 bases). The CDR3 has 16 amino acids. Germline V lookup: CDR1 SGHRS, CDR2 YFSETQ. V dropped 0 bases and J dropped 4 bases, with 13 bases sitting between them. The CDR3 DNA reads TGCGCCAGCAGCTTGGCCGAAGGACAGATTAATGAAAAACTGTTTTTT. This encodes CASSLAEGQINEKLFF.

The CDR3: CASSSGQGVGAFF. CDR3 nucleotides: TGTGCCAGCAGCTCCGGACAGGGGGTGGGAGCTTTCTTT. The J gene is TRBJ1-1, the V gene TRBV6-5; the match to TRBD1 covers 10 bases. Looked up from germline, CDR1 is MNHEY and CDR2 is SVGAGI. V dropped 6 bases and J dropped 10; count of bases not matched to a gene: 8. The length of the CDR3 is 13 residues.

The chain recombines TRBV4-1 with TRBJ1-3, with TRBD1 identical over 7 bases. The CDR3 has 16 amino acids. CDR1 MGHRA and CDR2 YSYEKL come from the germline V gene. V lost 2 bases to trimming and J lost 4 bases; unmatched junction nucleotides: 8. The CDR3 loop is CASSQSRGLYGNTIYF. The CDR3 region has the DNA TGCGCCAGCAGCCAATCTAGGGGGCTATACGGAAACACCATATATTTT.

The rearrangement links TRBV15 to TRBJ1-5, with D possibly TRBD1 on 5 matching bases. The CDR3 has 15 residues. The germline V and J ends were trimmed by 1 base and 7 bases, with 14 bases remaining between them. Germline V gene sequence: CDR1 LNHNV, CDR2 YYDKDF (reference sequence). The CDR3 nucleotides read TGTGCCACCAGCAGAGCCCTGGGGGGAGGGCAGCCCCAGCATTTT. It yields the protein CATSRALGGGQPQHF.

This chain connects TRBV30 to TRBJ2-1, with TRBD2 matching over 8 bases. The V gene end was trimmed by 2 bases and the J gene end by 6 bases; junction bases not matched to a gene: 6. This CDR3 is built from 14 residues. Germline lookup yields CDR1 GTSNPN and CDR2 SVGIG (reference sequence). CDR3 region: CAWSFIGRGNEQFF. In nucleotides, the CDR3 is TGTGCCTGGAGTTTTATCGGGAGGGGCAATGAGCAGTTCTTC.

The count of this clone is one. The J gene is TRBJ1-1, the V gene TRBV18; perhaps TRBD1 as D (6 bases). The CDR3 covers 16 residues. With 1 base removed from V and 2 bases from J, the gap between germline ends came to 14 bases. Germline CDR1 reads KGHSH; CDR2 reads LQKENI. Here the CDR3 reads CASSPQLTGSNTEAFF. The CDR3 DNA reads as TGTGCCAGCTCACCACAGCTCACAGGGAGCAACACTGAAGCTTTCTTT. The variable domain in full, completed from reference TRBV18 and TRBJ1-1, reads NAGVMQNPRHLVRRRGQEARLRCSPMKGHSHVYWYRQLPEEGLKFMVYLQKENIIDESGMPKERFSAEFPKEGPSILRIQQVVRGDSAAYFCASSPQLTGSNTEAFFGQGTRLTVV.

This rearrangement joins TRBV5-1 to TRBJ1-4; D possibly corresponds to TRBD1 (6 bases). CDR1 and CDR2 from the germline V gene are SGHRS and YFSETQ. Trimming removed 4 bases at V and 0 bases at J, with 10 bases between. CDR3 size: 15 residues. The chain's CDR3 is CASSRQVATNEKLFF. The CDR3 DNA reads TGCGCCAGCAGCCGACAGGTTGCAACTAATGAAAAACTGTTTTTT.

This clone appeared a single time. This sequence joins TRBV5-6 and TRBJ2-1; the match to TRBD2 covers 8 bases. This CDR3 comprises 16 residues. The ends lost 4 bases at V and 3 bases at J; junction bases unmatched: 9. Germline values: CDR1 SGHDT, CDR2 YYEEEE. The CDR3 DNA sequence: TGTGCCAGCAGCGTCGAGGTAGCGGGGATCTACAATGAGCAGTTCTTC. Translating gives CASSVEVAGIYNEQFF.

The chain employs TRBV10-2 and TRBJ2-3; 8 bases line up with TRBD2. Unmatched junction bases numbered 13, after V lost 8 bases and J lost 6 bases. The V gene's germline CDR1 is WSHSY and CDR2 SAAADI. The CDR3 is 15 residues long. DNA of the CDR3: TGCGCCAGCTGCTCACGGCGGGAGGTTACGGATACGCAGTATTTT. This codes for CASCSRREVTDTQYF.

This chain's CDR3 is CASSFRGTTQETQYF. DNA for the CDR3: TGTGCCAGCAGTTTTCGCGGGACCACACAAGAGACCCAGTACTTC. The chain employs TRBV11-3 and TRBJ2-5; TRBD2 might be the D (6 bases). The CDR3 length is 15 residues. Germline loops: CDR1 SGHNT, CDR2 YENEEA. The V and J ends lost 6 bases and 2 bases respectively, with 16 bases between them. Using reference TRBV11-3 and TRBJ2-5 for the parts outside the CDR3, the full variable domain is EAGVVQSPRYKIIEKKQPVAFWCNPISGHNTLYWYLQNLGQGPELLIRYENEEAVDDSQLPKDRFSAERLKGVDSTLKIQPAELGDSAVYLCASSFRGTTQETQYFGPGTRLLVL.

This clone was seen once. The chain recombines TRBV21-1 with TRBJ1-1; no check of the table's D call, TRBD1, against the DNA was made. TRBV21-1 is a listed pseudogene. This CDR3 has 18 amino acids. The CDR3 DNA sequence: TGTGCCAGCAGCAAAGTCGGTCGACAGGTACCGGGATGGACTGAAGCTTTCTTT. It is translated as CASSKVGRQVPGWTEAFF.

The V gene is TRBV28, the J gene TRBJ2-7, with a tentative D call TRBD1 (5 bases). The V gene's germline CDR1 is MDHEN and CDR2 SYDVKM. V was clipped by 5 bases and J by 1 base, with 12 bases between them. The CDR3 contains 14 residues. CDR3 sequence reads: CASSLGRESYEQYF. The CDR3 coding sequence is TGTGCCAGCAGTCTGGGGCGAGAGTCCTACGAGCAGTACTTC.

The V and J genes are TRBV14 and TRBJ2-7; perhaps TRBD1 as D (6 bases). Germline-derived CDR1 and CDR2 are SGHDN and FVKESK. V was trimmed by 3 bases and J by 3 bases, leaving 15 bases between them. The CDR3 covers 15 residues. CDR3 protein: CASSHDRPNLYEQYF. CDR3 DNA: TGTGCCAGCAGCCACGACAGGCCAAACCTCTACGAGCAGTACTTC.

The genes are TRBV27 and TRBJ2-4; 9 bases are shared with TRBD1. The CDR3 length is 14 residues. Trimming at V came to 5 bases and at J to 9 bases, leaving 8 bases not matched to a gene. CDR1 is MNHEY and CDR2 is SMNVEV in the germline V gene (reference sequence). CDR3: CASSTPGQGSIQYF. The CDR3 nucleotides are TGTGCCAGCAGTACACCGGGACAGGGCTCCATTCAGTACTTC.

J is TRBJ2-1 and V is TRBV4-1; TRBD2 matches 8 bases. Germline lookup yields CDR1 MGHRA and CDR2 YSYEKL. The CDR3 loop spans 14 amino acids. The junction had 4 bases not matched to a gene; V was cut back by 1 base and J by 8 bases. The CDR3 is CASSQVLAADEQFF. In DNA, the CDR3 is TGCGCCAGCAGCCAAGTACTAGCGGCAGATGAGCAGTTCTTC.

The V and J genes are TRBV18 and TRBJ2-3; tentative D call: TRBD2 (5 bases). Per germline, CDR1 KGHSH and CDR2 LQKENI. This CDR3 is built from 15 residues. V lost 4 bases to trimming and J lost 1 base, with 12 bases between them. The CDR3 loop reads CASSRENGGTDTQYF. The CDR3 DNA follows: TGTGCCAGCTCACGGGAGAACGGCGGCACAGATACGCAGTATTTT.

Turning to this clone: One junction end disagrees with the germline gene, perhaps due to a read error. The V gene is TRBV10-3, the J gene TRBJ2-3; 12 bases are a match to TRBD2. The CDR3 length is 14 residues. The germline V gene encodes CDR1 ENHRY and CDR2 SYGVKD. The CDR3 nucleotides are TGTGCCATCAGTGAGTCGACTAGCGGGGGAATGGTGGATTTT. Protein sequence: CAISESTSGGMVDF.